The 28 T cell receptor beta chains given below trace back to one sample, sequenced in a study of blood T cell repertoires in COVID-19. Sequencing used immunoSEQ multiplex PCR; TCRdb keeps in-frame clones, though not all of them. This sample carries tens of thousands of clones, 81% of them seen once, and the ten largest clones take over 25%. The specimen was peripheral blood. These receptor sequences come from an elderly man with active or convalescent COVID-19.

V is TRBV19 and J is TRBJ2-3; no clear D. Trimming cost V 5 bases and J 0 bases, with 15 bases left between them. The CDR3 loop spans 16 amino acids. Germline CDR1 and CDR2: LNHDA and SQIVND (reference sequence). The chain's CDR3 is CASSAAVASSTDTQYF. CDR3 bases: TGTGCCAGTAGTGCGGCAGTAGCATCTAGCACAGATACGCAGTATTTT.

Turning to this clone: The junction departs from germline at one end; a sequencing error may be responsible. The chain joins TRBV3-1 (or the pseudogene TRBV3-2) to TRBJ1-2, with 7 bases lining up with TRBD1. Germline V gene sequence: CDR1 LGHDT, CDR2 YNNKEL (reference sequence). This CDR3 is built from 14 residues. The CDR3 region has the DNA TGTGCCAGCAGCCAAGGGGGGTTAGCAGGGACAGCCGAGTTC. As protein: CASSQGGLAGTAEF.

The rearrangement uses TRBV6-1 and TRBJ1-4; D not certain. This CDR3 is built from 15 residues. The germline V gene has CDR1 MNHNS and CDR2 SASEGT. Trimming stripped 1 base from V and 7 bases from J, with 13 bases between. The CDR3 spells CASSEGVPWAEKLFF. CDR3 DNA sequence: TGTGCCAGCAGTGAAGGAGTACCGTGGGCTGAAAAACTGTTTTTT.

The V call is TRBV5-6, the J call TRBJ2-4; 8 bases match TRBD1. The CDR3 has 18 residues. From germline, CDR1 is SGHDT and CDR2 YYEEEE. J was trimmed by 1 base and V by 3 bases; bases with no gene match: 12. This CDR3 is CASSYRDRKFEAKNIQYF. The CDR3 coding sequence is TGTGCCAGCAGCTACCGGGACAGGAAATTTGAGGCCAAAAACATTCAGTACTTC.

This clone was picked up one time. The V gene is TRBV5-1, the J gene TRBJ2-1; possible D gene TRBD2, 5 bases. This CDR3 comprises 13 residues. The germline V gene encodes CDR1 SGHRS and CDR2 YFSETQ. With 5 bases removed from V and 4 bases from J, the gap between germline ends came to 10 bases. CDR3 nucleotides: TGCGCCAGCAGGGAGCGGACTTACAATGAGCAGTTCTTC. It encodes CASRERTYNEQFF.

The J gene is TRBJ1-6, the V gene TRBV11-1; D is unresolved. Per the germline V gene, CDR1 is SGHAT and CDR2 is FQDESV (reference sequence). Trimming left V 1 base short and J 10 bases short, with 14 bases between. The CDR3 length is 15 residues. DNA for the CDR3: TGTGCCAGCAGCTTAGGAGTCCAGGCCGGATCACCCCTCCACTTT. Protein: CASSLGVQAGSPLHF.

This clone was recorded at least ten times. The genes are TRBV9 and TRBJ2-7, with 14 bases aligning to TRBD2. The CDR3 runs to 15 residues. Per germline, CDR1 SGDLS and CDR2 YYNGEE. Trimming took 4 bases from V and 2 from J; bases not matched to a gene: 2. The CDR3 is CASSSGLAGAYEQYF. CDR3 nucleotides: TGTGCCAGCAGCTCGGGACTAGCGGGGGCCTACGAGCAGTACTTC.

The chain employs TRBV5-1 and TRBJ2-2, with a tentative D call TRBD1 (6 bases). The CDR3 is made up of 17 amino acids. Germline V gene lookup returns CDR1 SGHRS and CDR2 YFSETQ. V lost 2 bases, J lost 10 bases, and 24 bases lay in between. The CDR3 loop reads CASSLRSGTLSFVELFF. In nucleotides, the CDR3 is TGCGCCAGCAGCTTAAGGTCCGGGACATTGTCATTCGTGGAGCTGTTTTTT.

This clone occurred once. This chain connects TRBV6-5 to TRBJ1-2; 7 nucleotides line up with TRBD1. The J segment lost 0 bases and the V segment lost 6 bases, leaving 7 bases of the junction unmatched. The CDR3 is 15 residues long. Germline V gives CDR1 MNHEY, CDR2 SVGAGI. The CDR3 reads CASSRGQVPNYGYTF. The CDR3 bases are TGTGCCAGCAGCCGAGGACAGGTTCCTAACTATGGCTACACCTTC.

This chain joins TRBV7-3 and TRBJ2-2, with TRBD2 as a possible D gene (6 bases). Germline CDR1 reads SGHTA; CDR2 reads FQGTGA. CDR3 length: 15 amino acids. The V gene lost 8 bases and the J gene lost 4 bases, with 17 bases spanning the gap. In DNA, the CDR3 is TGTGCCAGCCGCGGAGGGCCGGTGGGCACCGGGGAGCTGTTTTTT. Amino acids: CASRGGPVGTGELFF.

The genes are TRBV28 and TRBJ2-7; 9 bases are shared with TRBD1. The CDR3 has 14 amino acids. Germline CDR1 is MDHEN and CDR2 is SYDVKM. The V segment lost 5 bases and the J segment 7 bases; nucleotides outside the gene matches: 9. The CDR3 region has the DNA TGTGCCAGCAGTGAACCCGGGACAGGGTGGGAGCAGTACTTC. Protein sequence: CASSEPGTGWEQYF.

The table lists this clone with a few counts. The V and J genes are TRBV6-5 and TRBJ1-6; D perhaps matches TRBD1 (5 bases). V was pared by 5 bases and J by 9 bases, with 8 bases between. From germline, CDR1 is MNHEY and CDR2 SVGAGI. The CDR3 is 12 amino acids. In DNA, the CDR3 is TGTGCCAGCAGTCAGGGACTTTCACCCCTCCACTTT. It specifies CASSQGLSPLHF.

This clone appeared a few times. The J gene is TRBJ1-3, the V gene TRBV6-2 or TRBV6-3; a weak D match, TRBD1 (5 bases). The CDR3 consists of 16 residues. Germline assignment: CDR1 MNHEY and CDR2 SVGEGT. V gave up 0 bases and J gave up 0 bases, with 9 bases separating them. The CDR3 nucleotides read TGTGCCAGCAGTTACTCGACCGGGGGCTCTGGAAACACCATATATTTT. Its translation: CASSYSTGGSGNTIYF.

V and J are TRBV4-1 and TRBJ2-5, with no clear D. The CDR3 runs to 15 residues. V lost 1 base to trimming and J lost 3 bases, with 12 bases between them. Germline CDR1 reads MGHRA; CDR2 reads YSYEKL. The CDR3 here is CASSQGPGEEETQYF. The CDR3 DNA sequence: TGCGCCAGCAGCCAAGGTCCCGGAGAAGAAGAGACCCAGTACTTC.

The genes are TRBV6-2 or TRBV6-3 and TRBJ2-7; 7 nucleotides match TRBD1. The V gene end was trimmed by 2 bases and the J gene end by 2 bases; junction bases not matched to a gene: 6. CDR1 and CDR2 (germline): MNHEY, SVGEGT. There are 15 residues in the CDR3. CDR3: CASSYPPDRAYEQYF. CDR3 nucleotides: TGTGCCAGCAGTTACCCTCCCGACAGGGCCTACGAGCAGTACTTC.

Written as DNA, the CDR3 is TGCGCCAGCAGCCAAGGACGATTCGGGAGTAGGTATAATGAGCAGTTCTTC. The encoded protein is CASSQGRFGSRYNEQFF. This chain links TRBV4-1 with TRBJ2-1, with D perhaps matching TRBD2 (6 bases). The V and J ends lost 1 base and 7 bases respectively, with 20 bases between them. CDR1 MGHRA and CDR2 YSYEKL come from the germline V gene. The length of the CDR3 is 17 residues.

This clone appeared a single time. The CDR3: CSVDPFLPGRLYEQYF. CDR3 nucleotide sequence: TGCAGCGTTGACCCATTTCTTCCAGGCCGGTTATACGAGCAGTACTTC. The chain has TRBV29-1 and TRBJ2-7; D is unclear. Per germline, CDR1 SQVTM and CDR2 ANQGSEA. The CDR3 length is 16 residues. Trimming took 3 bases from V and 4 from J, leaving 22 bases between them.

This clone was picked up one time. The chain is built from TRBV7-9 and TRBJ1-4, with 7 bases matching TRBD1. The CDR3 has 14 residues. V trimming: 5 bases; J trimming: 4 bases; junction bases outside the gene matches: 4. CDR1 is SEHNR and CDR2 is FQNEAQ in the germline V gene (reference sequence). The CDR3 bases are TGTGCCAGCAGCCGAACAGGGGATAATGAAAAACTGTTTTTT. It is translated as CASSRTGDNEKLFF. Combining the CDR3 with reference TRBV7-9 and TRBJ1-4 gives the whole variable domain DTGVSQNPRHKITKRGQNVTFRCDPISEHNRLYWYRQTLGQGPEFLTYFQNEAQLEKSRLLSDRFSAERPKGSFSTLEIQRTEQGDSAMYLCASSRTGDNEKLFFGSGTQLSVL.

CDR3 nucleotides: TGTGCCAGAGGACAGGCGAGTCAGCCCCAGCATTTT. Its translation is CARGQASQPQHF. This chain joins TRBV21-1 and TRBJ1-5; the DNA was not used to check the table's D call, TRBD1. TRBV21-1 is a documented pseudogene. CDR3 size: 12 residues.

DNA for the CDR3: TGTGCCAGCACCGGGACAGGGGGCGGAGGGAGCTACACCTTC. This encodes CASTGTGGGGSYTF. The chain carries TRBV6-6 and TRBJ1-2; the match to TRBD1 covers 12 bases. V dropped 7 bases and J dropped 9; count of bases not matched to a gene: 9. Germline V gives CDR1 MNHNY, CDR2 SVGAGI (reference sequence). CDR3 length: 14 amino acids.

V is TRBV5-1 and J is TRBJ1-1; 11 bases map to TRBD1. The germline CDR1 and CDR2 sequences are SGHRS and YFSETQ. J was trimmed by 5 bases and V by 3 bases; bases with no gene match: 9. The CDR3 loop spans 16 amino acids. The CDR3 here is CASSSGTGGAGTEAFF. The CDR3 DNA reads TGCGCCAGCAGCTCCGGGACAGGGGGGGCGGGTACTGAAGCTTTCTTT.

The genes are TRBV29-1 and TRBJ1-2, with D hard to call. CDR3 length: 13 residues. CDR1 and CDR2 (germline): SQVTM, ANQGSEA. Trimming left V 3 bases short and J 7 bases short, with 15 bases between. CDR3 region: CSVESLQVTGYTF. DNA of the CDR3: TGCAGCGTTGAGAGTCTTCAAGTTACTGGCTACACCTTC.

A remark on this clone: Other DNA sequences from this sample encode an identical CDR3 as well. V and J are TRBV9 and TRBJ2-7; no clear D gene. Between the trimmed V and J ends, which lost 0 bases and 0 bases, there was a span of 4 bases. Per germline, CDR1 SGDLS and CDR2 YYNGEE. The CDR3 is 13 residues long. The CDR3 sequence is CASSVAGSYEQYF. DNA for the CDR3: TGTGCCAGCAGCGTAGCAGGCTCCTACGAGCAGTACTTC.

This chain uses TRBV6-5 with TRBJ2-5; 9 bases are shared with TRBD1. CDR3 length: 14 amino acids. V shed 4 bases, J shed 9 bases, and the junction held 9 bases outside the gene matches. CDR1 and CDR2 from the germline V gene are MNHEY and SVGAGI. In DNA form, the CDR3 reads TGTGCCAGCAGTTCCCGGACAGGGGAGAGACCCCAGTACTTC. Translated: CASSSRTGERPQYF.

The J gene is TRBJ2-1, the V gene TRBV27; no clear D gene. V was cut by 8 bases and J by 6 bases, with 14 bases left in between. This CDR3 is built from 13 residues. CDR1 is MNHEY and CDR2 is SMNVEV in the germline V gene (reference sequence). The CDR3 DNA follows: TGTGCCAGCCAATTGACACTCTCCAATGAGCAGTTCTTC. Protein: CASQLTLSNEQFF.

The chain links TRBV6-6 to TRBJ1-1; 10 positions agree with TRBD1. J gave up 5 bases and V 5 bases, and 5 bases lay outside the gene matches. The CDR3 sequence is 14 residues long. Per the germline V gene, CDR1 is MNHNY and CDR2 is SVGAGI (reference sequence). The CDR3 is CASSRGDRGTEAFF. Written as DNA, the CDR3 is TGTGCCAGCAGTCGGGGGGACAGGGGAACTGAAGCTTTCTTT.

This CDR3 is CASRGSGSRDEQFF. The CDR3 DNA reads TGTGCCAGCAGGGGTAGCGGGAGTAGAGATGAGCAGTTCTTC. This chain connects TRBV6-5 to TRBJ2-1, with 9 bases fitting TRBD2. This CDR3 region has 14 residues. CDR1 and CDR2 from the germline V gene are MNHEY and SVGAGI. Trimming at V came to 6 bases and at J to 8 bases, leaving 8 bases not matched to a gene.

The CDR3 DNA sequence: TGTGCCAGCACAGCTAGGGACGGGAGCTCCTACGAGCAGTACTTC. Protein product: CASTARDGSSYEQYF. The V call is TRBV6-5, the J call TRBJ2-7, with D possibly matching TRBD2 (6 bases). This CDR3 comprises 15 residues. Germline V gene lookup returns CDR1 MNHEY and CDR2 SVGAGI. Trimming removed 7 bases at V and 0 bases at J, with 16 bases between.